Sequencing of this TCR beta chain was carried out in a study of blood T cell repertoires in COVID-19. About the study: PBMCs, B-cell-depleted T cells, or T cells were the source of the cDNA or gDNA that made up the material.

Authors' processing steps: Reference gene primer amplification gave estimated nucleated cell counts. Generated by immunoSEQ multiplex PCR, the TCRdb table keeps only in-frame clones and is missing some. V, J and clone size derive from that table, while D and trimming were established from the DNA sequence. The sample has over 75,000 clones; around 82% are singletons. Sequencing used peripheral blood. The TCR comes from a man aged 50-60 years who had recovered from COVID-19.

The CDR3 region is CASSSSTGTQYF. The CDR3 DNA reads as TGTGCCAGCAGCTCTTCCACCGGTACGCAGTATTTT. The rearrangement uses TRBV3-1 (or the pseudogene TRBV3-2) and TRBJ2-3; unclear D gene. The CDR3 loop spans 12 amino acids. V dropped 5 bases and J dropped 8 bases, with 11 bases sitting between them. Germline loops: CDR1 LGHDT, CDR2 YNNKEL (reference sequence).